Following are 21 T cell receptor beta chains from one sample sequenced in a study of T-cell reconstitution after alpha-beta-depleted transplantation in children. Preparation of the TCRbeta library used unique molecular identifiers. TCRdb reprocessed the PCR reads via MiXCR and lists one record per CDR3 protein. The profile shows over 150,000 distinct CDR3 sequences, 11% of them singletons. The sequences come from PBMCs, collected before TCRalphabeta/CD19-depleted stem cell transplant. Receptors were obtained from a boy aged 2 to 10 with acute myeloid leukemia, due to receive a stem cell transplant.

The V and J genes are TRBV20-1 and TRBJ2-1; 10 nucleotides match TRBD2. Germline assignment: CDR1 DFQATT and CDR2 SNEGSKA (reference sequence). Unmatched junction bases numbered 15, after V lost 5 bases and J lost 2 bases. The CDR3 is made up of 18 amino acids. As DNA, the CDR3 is TGCAGTGCTCCGCTAGGAGCGGGGGGGCCCCTAGCCTACAATGAGCAGTTCTTC. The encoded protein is CSAPLGAGGPLAYNEQFF.

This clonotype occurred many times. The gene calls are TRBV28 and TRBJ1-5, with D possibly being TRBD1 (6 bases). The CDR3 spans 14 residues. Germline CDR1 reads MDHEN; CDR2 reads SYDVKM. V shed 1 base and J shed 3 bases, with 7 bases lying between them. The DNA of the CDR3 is TGTGCCAGCAGTTTATCAGGGGTCAATCAGCCCCAGCATTTT. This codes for CASSLSGVNQPQHF. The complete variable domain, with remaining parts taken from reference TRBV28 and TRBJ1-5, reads DVKVTQSSRYLVKRTGEKVFLECVQDMDHENMFWYRQDPGLGLRLIYFSYDVKMKEKGDIPEGYSVSREKKERFSLILESASTNQTSMYLCASSLSGVNQPQHFGDGTRLSIL.

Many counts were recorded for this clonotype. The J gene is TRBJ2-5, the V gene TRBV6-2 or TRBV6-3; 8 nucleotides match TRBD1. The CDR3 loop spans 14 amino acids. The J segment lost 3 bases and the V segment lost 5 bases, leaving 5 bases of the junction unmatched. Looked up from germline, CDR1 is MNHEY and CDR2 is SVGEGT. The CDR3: CASSDYRGKETQYF. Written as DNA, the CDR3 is TGTGCCAGCAGTGACTACAGGGGGAAAGAGACCCAGTACTTC.

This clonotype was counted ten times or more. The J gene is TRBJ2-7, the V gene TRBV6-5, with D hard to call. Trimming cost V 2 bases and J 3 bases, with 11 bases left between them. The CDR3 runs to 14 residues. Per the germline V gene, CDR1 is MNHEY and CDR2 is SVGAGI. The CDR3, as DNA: TGTGCCAGCAGTTACGGGTTTCAGGACTACGAGCAGTACTTC. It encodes CASSYGFQDYEQYF.

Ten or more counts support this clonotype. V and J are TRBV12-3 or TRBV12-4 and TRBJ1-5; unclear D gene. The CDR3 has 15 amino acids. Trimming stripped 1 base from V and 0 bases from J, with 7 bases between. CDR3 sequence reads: CASSLGSYSNQPQHF. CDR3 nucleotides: TGTGCCAGCAGTTTAGGGAGTTATAGCAATCAGCCCCAGCATTTT.

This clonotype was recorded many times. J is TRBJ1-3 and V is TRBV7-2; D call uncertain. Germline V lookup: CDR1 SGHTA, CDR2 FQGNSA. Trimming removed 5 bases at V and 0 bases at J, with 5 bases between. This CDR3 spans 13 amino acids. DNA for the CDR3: TGTGCCAGCAGCAGGGTCTCTGGAAACACCATATATTTT. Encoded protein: CASSRVSGNTIYF.

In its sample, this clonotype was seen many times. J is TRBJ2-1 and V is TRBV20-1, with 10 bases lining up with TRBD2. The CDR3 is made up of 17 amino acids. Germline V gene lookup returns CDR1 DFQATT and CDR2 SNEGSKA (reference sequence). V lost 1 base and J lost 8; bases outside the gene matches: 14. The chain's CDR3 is CSARAVPGLAWGHEQFF. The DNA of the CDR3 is TGCAGTGCTAGAGCCGTCCCGGGACTAGCGTGGGGTCATGAGCAGTTCTTC.

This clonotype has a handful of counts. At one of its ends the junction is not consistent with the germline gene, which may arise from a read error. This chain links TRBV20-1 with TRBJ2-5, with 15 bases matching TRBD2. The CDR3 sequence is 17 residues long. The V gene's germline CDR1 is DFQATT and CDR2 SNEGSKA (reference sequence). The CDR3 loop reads CCADGTSGGPGGETQYF. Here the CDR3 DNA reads TGCTGTGCCGATGGGACTAGCGGGGGGCCGGGGGGAGAGACCCAGTACTTC.

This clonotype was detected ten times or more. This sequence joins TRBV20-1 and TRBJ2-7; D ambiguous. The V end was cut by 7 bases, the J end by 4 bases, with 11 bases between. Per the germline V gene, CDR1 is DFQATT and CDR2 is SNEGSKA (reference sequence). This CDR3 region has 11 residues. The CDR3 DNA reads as TGCAGTGTGGAAGCAGGTTACGAGCAGTACTTC. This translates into CSVEAGYEQYF.

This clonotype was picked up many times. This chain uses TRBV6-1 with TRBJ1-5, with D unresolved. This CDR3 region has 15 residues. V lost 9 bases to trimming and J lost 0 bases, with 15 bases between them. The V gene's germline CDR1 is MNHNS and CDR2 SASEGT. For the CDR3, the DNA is TGTGCCAGTGTCACAGTCCCTTATAGCAATCAGCCCCAGCATTTT. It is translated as CASVTVPYSNQPQHF.

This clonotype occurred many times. CDR3 amino acids: CASSPGGSFYEQYF. The CDR3 nucleotides are TGTGCCAGCAGTCCAGGGGGCTCCTTCTACGAGCAGTACTTC. The chain has TRBV12-3 or TRBV12-4 and TRBJ2-7; 8 bases align to TRBD1. This CDR3 comprises 14 residues. J was trimmed by 3 bases and V by 5 bases; bases with no gene match: 6.

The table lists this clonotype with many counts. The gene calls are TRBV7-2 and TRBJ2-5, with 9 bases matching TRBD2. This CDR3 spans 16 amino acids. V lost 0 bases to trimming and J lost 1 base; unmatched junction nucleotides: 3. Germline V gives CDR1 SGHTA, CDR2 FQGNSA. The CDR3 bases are TGTGCCAGCAGCTTAGCACTAGCGGGCACCCAAGAGACCCAGTACTTC. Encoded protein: CASSLALAGTQETQYF.

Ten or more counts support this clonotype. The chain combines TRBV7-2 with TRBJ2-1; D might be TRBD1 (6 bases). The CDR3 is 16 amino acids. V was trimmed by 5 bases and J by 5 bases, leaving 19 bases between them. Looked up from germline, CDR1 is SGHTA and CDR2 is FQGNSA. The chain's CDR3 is CASSRPRDKANNEQFF. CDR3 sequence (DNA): TGTGCCAGCAGCCGACCCCGGGACAAAGCTAACAATGAGCAGTTCTTC. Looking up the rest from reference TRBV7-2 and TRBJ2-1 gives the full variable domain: GAGVSQSPSNKVTEKGKDVELRCDPISGHTALYWYRQSLGQGLEFLIYFQGNSAPDKSGLPSDRFSAERTGGSVSTLTIQRTQQEDSAVYLCASSRPRDKANNEQFFGPGTRLTVL.

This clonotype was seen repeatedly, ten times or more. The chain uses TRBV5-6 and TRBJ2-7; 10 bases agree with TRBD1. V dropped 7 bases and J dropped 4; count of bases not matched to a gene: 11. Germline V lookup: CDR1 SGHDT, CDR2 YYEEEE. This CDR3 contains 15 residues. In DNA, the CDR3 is TGTGCCAGCGAAGCACCGGGACAGGGGAATTACGAGCAGTACTTC. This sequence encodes CASEAPGQGNYEQYF.

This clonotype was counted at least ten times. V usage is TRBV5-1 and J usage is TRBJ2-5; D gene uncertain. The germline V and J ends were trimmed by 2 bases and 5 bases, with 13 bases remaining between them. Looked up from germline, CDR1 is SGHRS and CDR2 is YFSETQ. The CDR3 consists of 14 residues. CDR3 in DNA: TGCGCCAGCAGCTTAGAGAAACCGTGGGAGACCCAGTACTTC. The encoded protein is CASSLEKPWETQYF.

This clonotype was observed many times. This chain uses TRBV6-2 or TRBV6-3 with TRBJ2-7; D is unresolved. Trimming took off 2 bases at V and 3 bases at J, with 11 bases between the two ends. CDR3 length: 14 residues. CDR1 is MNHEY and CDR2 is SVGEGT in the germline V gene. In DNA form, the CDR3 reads TGTGCCAGCAGTTACAGGGCAGGTATCTACGAGCAGTACGTC. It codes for CASSYRAGIYEQYV.

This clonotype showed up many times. As DNA, the CDR3 is TGTGCCAGCAGCTTGTCTATCACCGGGGAGCTGTTTTTT. Residues: CASSLSITGELFF. The chain joins TRBV5-6 to TRBJ2-2; D unclear. Trimming took off 1 base at V and 4 bases at J, with 5 bases between the two ends. CDR1 is SGHDT and CDR2 is YYEEEE in the germline V gene. The CDR3 has 13 amino acids.

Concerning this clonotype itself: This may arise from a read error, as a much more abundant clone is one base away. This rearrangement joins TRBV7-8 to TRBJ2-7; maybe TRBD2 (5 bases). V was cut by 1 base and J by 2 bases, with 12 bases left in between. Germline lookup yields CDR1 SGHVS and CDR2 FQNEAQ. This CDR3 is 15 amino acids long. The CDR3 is CASSLGLATTYEQYF. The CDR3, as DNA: TGTGCCAGCAGCTTAGGCCTAGCAACCACCTACGAGCAGTACTTC. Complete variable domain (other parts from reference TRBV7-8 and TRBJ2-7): GAGVSQSPRYKVAKRGQDVALRCDPISGHVSLFWYQQALGQGPEFLTYFQNEAQLDKSGLPSDRFFAERPEGSVSTLKIQRTQQEDSAVYLCASSLGLATTYEQYFGPGTRLTVT.

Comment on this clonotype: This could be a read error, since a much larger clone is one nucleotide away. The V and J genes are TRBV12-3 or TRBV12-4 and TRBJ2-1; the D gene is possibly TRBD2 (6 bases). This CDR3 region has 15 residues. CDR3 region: CASRLREAAWNEPFF. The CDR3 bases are TGTGCCAGCAGGCTGAGGGAGGCCGCCTGGAATGAGCCGTTCTTC.

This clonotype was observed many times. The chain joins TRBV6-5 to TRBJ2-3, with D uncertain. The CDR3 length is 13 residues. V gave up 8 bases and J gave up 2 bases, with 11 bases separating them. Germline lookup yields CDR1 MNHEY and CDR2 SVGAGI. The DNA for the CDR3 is TGTGCCAGCCATACCACTAACACAGATACGCAGTATTTT. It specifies CASHTTNTDTQYF.

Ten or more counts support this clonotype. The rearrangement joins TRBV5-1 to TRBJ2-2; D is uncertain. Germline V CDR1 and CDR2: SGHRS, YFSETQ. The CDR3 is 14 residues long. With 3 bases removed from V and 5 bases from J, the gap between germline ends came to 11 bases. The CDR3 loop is CASSSSRQTGELFF. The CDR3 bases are TGCGCCAGCAGCTCTTCCCGACAAACCGGGGAGCTGTTTTTT.